This T cell receptor (beta chain) was profiled in a study of PD-1 blockade in classical Hodgkin lymphoma. Time point of the sample: cycle 4 day 1 (C4D1), after 6 weeks of nivolumab. Brentuximab vedotin exposure varied among the patients, all of whom had relapsed after autologous stem cell transplantation. This clone has just one count. Its antigen is as yet unknown. Germline assignment: CDR1 MNHNS and CDR2 SASEGT. This CDR3 comprises 15 residues. J gave up 2 bases and V 4 bases, and 4 bases lay outside the gene matches. Study-level findings and limits: Individuals who commenced nivolumab within less than 1 year of ASCT were excluded. Similar baseline diversity was found in complete responders and newly diagnosed patients. When set against healthy donors, newly diagnosed patients were reported to show lower baseline TCR diversity.

Only in-frame clones appear in the TCRdb table, and some are missing; sequencing was by immunoSEQ multiplex PCR. The table shows 100,000 or so clones, with around nine tenths occurring only once. Sequenced material: peripheral blood mononuclear cells (PBMCs), taken before the fourth cycle of nivolumab. This rearrangement joins TRBV6-1 to TRBJ2-2; 7 bases fit TRBD2. This sequence was found in a human donor with classical Hodgkin lymphoma. The CDR3 coding sequence is TGTGCCAGCAGTGCGGGAGGCGTTAACACCGGGGAGCTGTTTTTT. This sequence encodes CASSAGGVNTGELFF.